What follows describes a single T cell receptor beta chain. The CDR3 totals 14 residues. V lost 3 bases and J 10 bases, leaving 16 bases between the germline ends. Germline V gene lookup returns CDR1 DFQATT and CDR2 SNEGSKA (reference sequence). Through a sample-barcoded 5' primer and a J-beta primer mix, a second PCR was run for about 6 to 11 cycles. Per sample, CDR3-containing paired-end reads numbered at least 2.5 million. TCRdb recomputed calls from the 5' RACE reads with MiXCR, one row per CDR3 protein. The sample lists 1.8 million or so distinct CDR3 sequences, about two fifths occurring once. There were healthy Caucasian individuals from Russia, aged 6 to 90, serving as donors. PBMCs numbering at least 7 million were isolated per sample. The sample originates from a study of blood T cells in healthy people across ages.

Sequenced input: blood. The chain combines TRBV20-1 with TRBJ1-6; weak D call: TRBD1 (5 bases). The clonotype comes from a human donor in good health. The CDR3 is CSARAGGGGSPLHF. The CDR3 DNA is TGCAGTGCTAGGGCCGGGGGAGGCGGATCACCCCTCCACTTT.